A selection of T cell receptor beta chains follows, all from one sample in a study of blood T cell repertoires in COVID-19. Some clones are missing from TCRdb's copy, which holds only in-frame ones; the method was immunoSEQ multiplex PCR. This sample has roughly 240,000 clones, with roughly 86% found just once. The sequenced material came from PBMCs or T cells enriched from blood (not recorded which). The receptors were sampled from a woman in her forties or fifties who had recovered from COVID-19. CDR3s leave out the opening cysteine and the closing phenylalanine or tryptophan. A row's size may be missing; if present it is once, few, many or a size class.

cdr3_aa j_call clone_size cdr3_length v_call
ASSNRNTDTQY TRBJ2-3 once 11 TRBV5-6
ASSQSGTSYNEQF TRBJ2-1 . 13 TRBV14
ASSRAGGNQPQH TRBJ1-5 . 12 TRBV3-1/TRBV3-2
AWSVLAGGPQETQY TRBJ2-5 . 14 TRBV30
ASSPTLFSGNTIY TRBJ1-3 . 13 TRBV4-1
ASSQASPGSSYNEQF TRBJ2-1 . 15 TRBV4-3
ASSPGLTNTEAF TRBJ1-1 . 12 TRBV7-2
ASSPSGDGYT TRBJ1-2 once 10 TRBV18
ASSLPKDTFLAKNIQY TRBJ2-4 . 16 TRBV5-1
ASSQGSGNYGYT TRBJ1-2 . 12 TRBV3-1/TRBV3-2
ASSLALAGVSEQY TRBJ2-7 once 13 TRBV7-9
ASSQGQGHPIEAF TRBJ1-1 . 13 TRBV4-3
ASSYRTGTGGYEQY TRBJ2-7 . 14 TRBV7-2
ASSQGARGAF TRBJ1-1 . 10 TRBV12-3/TRBV12-4
ASSSALAGDYEQY TRBJ2-7 once 13 TRBV7-8
ASSDSGTGNGDEQY TRBJ2-7 once 14 TRBV19
ASSRLAEIYEQY TRBJ2-7 . 12 TRBV2
ASSLRQGDLTGELF TRBJ2-2 . 14 TRBV7-8
ASSVGLGGLNEKLF TRBJ1-4 . 14 TRBV9
AWSVGGNQPQH TRBJ1-5 . 11 TRBV30
ASSKEGGDEQY TRBJ2-7 . 11 TRBV21-1
ASSLVPGSIDEQY TRBJ2-7 . 13 TRBV6-2/TRBV6-3
SVIQGSRTQY TRBJ2-5 . 10 TRBV29-1
ASSYSSNYGYT TRBJ1-2 . 11 TRBV6-2/TRBV6-3
ASSSGYTRGSYNEQF TRBJ2-1 . 15 TRBV5-4
ASSNRGANYGYT TRBJ1-2 . 12 TRBV25-1
ASTLGLTGTEAF TRBJ1-1 . 12 TRBV28
ASSPLINTEAF TRBJ1-1 . 11 TRBV2
AWSVDGVSYNSPLH TRBJ1-6 few 14 TRBV30
ASSYGTFPSPLH TRBJ1-6 . 12 TRBV6-5
ASRQTDTQY TRBJ2-3 . 9 TRBV19
ASSSLDRSNQPQH TRBJ1-5 . 13 TRBV6-5
ASGSGRNTGELF TRBJ2-2 . 12 TRBV19
ASTQGSIYEQY TRBJ2-7 . 11 TRBV5-1
ASKQIQSANEKLF TRBJ1-4 . 13 TRBV7-8
ASSLATDRGGYT TRBJ1-2 . 12 TRBV7-9
ASSLTRVGVQGEQF TRBJ2-1 once 14 TRBV6-2/TRBV6-3
ASSLWQGADGYT TRBJ1-2 . 12 TRBV4-3
ASSLWTGGAGNEQF TRBJ2-1 . 14 TRBV7-9
ASSSADGYGYT TRBJ1-2 . 11 TRBV7-8
GLDREDNSPLH TRBJ1-6 . 11 TRBV19